The 24 T cell receptor beta chains below come from one sample, sequenced in a study of T cell changes during pregnancy in multiple sclerosis. Libraries were prepared by immunoSEQ multiplex PCR; TCRdb keeps only in-frame clonotypes and omits some of them. Of about 40,000 clones detected, 80% to 95% appear once; the ten largest clones hold 0.43%. The sequencing here drew on CD4+ T cells from peripheral blood mononuclear cells, taken in the third trimester of pregnancy. These receptor sequences come from a female donor with multiple sclerosis, enrolled in a pregnancy study.

The rearrangement uses TRBV7-3 and TRBJ2-5; no clear D. The germline gives CDR1 SGHTA, CDR2 FQGTGA. This CDR3 has 13 residues. The germline V and J ends were trimmed by 5 bases and 5 bases, with 12 bases remaining between them. The CDR3 DNA is TGTGCCAGCAGCCAGACTGGCCCGGAGACCCAGTACTTC. Its protein product is CASSQTGPETQYF.

This clone was seen a single time. The chain is built from TRBV6-1 and TRBJ1-1; 8 positions agree with TRBD1. Germline-derived CDR1 and CDR2 are MNHNS and SASEGT. The CDR3 runs 13 residues. Germline trimming cut 11 bases from V and 3 bases from J; bases unmatched to any gene: 8. CDR3 coding DNA: TGTGCCCTTAGGACAGGGTCCTACACTGAAGCTTTCTTT. Its translation: CALRTGSYTEAFF.

The rearrangement joins TRBV5-1 to TRBJ1-4, with 8 bases matching TRBD1. V dropped 4 bases and J dropped 7; count of bases not matched to a gene: 6. Germline lookup yields CDR1 SGHRS and CDR2 YFSETQ. The CDR3 is 14 residues long. The CDR3 sequence: CASSPGQGFEKLFF. The CDR3 DNA sequence: TGCGCCAGCAGCCCCGGACAGGGCTTTGAAAAACTGTTTTTT.

The chain uses TRBV5-4 and TRBJ2-4; possibly TRBD1 for D (6 bases). CDR1 SGHNT and CDR2 YYREEE come from the germline V gene (reference sequence). The V end was cut by 4 bases, the J end by 1 base, with 6 bases between. The CDR3 length is 13 residues. CDR3 residues: CASSQGAKNIQYF. DNA of the CDR3: TGTGCCAGCAGCCAGGGGGCCAAAAACATTCAGTACTTC.

This clone has a single count. The V call is TRBV18, the J call TRBJ2-7; D ambiguous. The CDR3 loop spans 13 amino acids. The V end lost 3 bases, the J end lost 9 bases, and 15 bases lay between the germline ends. CDR1 and CDR2 from the germline V gene are KGHSH and LQKENI. The CDR3 bases are TGTGCCAGCTCACCCGGCCTCTCCGGCGGGCAGTACTTC. Protein sequence: CASSPGLSGGQYF.

DNA of the CDR3: TGTGCCAGCAGTCCAGCGGGCTACGAGCAGTACTTC. Residues: CASSPAGYEQYF. This rearrangement joins TRBV28 to TRBJ2-7, with TRBD2 as a possible D gene (6 bases). CDR1 is MDHEN, CDR2 SYDVKM, per germline. Deletions cut 5 bases from V and 3 bases from J, with 8 bases between. The CDR3 has 12 residues. Full variable domain (remainder filled in from reference TRBV28 and TRBJ2-7): DVKVTQSSRYLVKRTGEKVFLECVQDMDHENMFWYRQDPGLGLRLIYFSYDVKMKEKGDIPEGYSVSREKKERFSLILESASTNQTSMYLCASSPAGYEQYFGPGTRLTVT.

This clone was seen once. The genes are TRBV29-1 and TRBJ1-1, with 9 bases lining up with TRBD1. The CDR3 length is 12 residues. Trimming removed 6 bases from V and 5 bases from J; junction bases left unmatched: 4. Germline V gives CDR1 SQVTM, CDR2 ANQGSEA. CDR3 sequence: CSVDRGKTEAFF. The CDR3 DNA follows: TGCAGCGTGGACAGGGGAAAAACTGAAGCTTTCTTT.

The chain employs TRBV19 and TRBJ1-5; TRBD1 matches 7 bases. Per the germline V gene, CDR1 is LNHDA and CDR2 is SQIVND (reference sequence). This CDR3 has 17 amino acids. V was pared by 3 bases and J by 4 bases, with 12 bases of the junction left unmatched. DNA for the CDR3: TGTGCCAGTAGTATCCCTACAGGGGCCTCCGGTAATCAGCCCCAGCATTTT. Residues: CASSIPTGASGNQPQHF.

The V call is TRBV19, the J call TRBJ2-1, with 9 bases fitting TRBD1. This CDR3 region has 16 residues. With V trimmed by 5 bases and J by 3 bases, 8 bases remained unmatched. Germline values: CDR1 LNHDA, CDR2 SQIVND (reference sequence). This CDR3 reads CASSFTGTGNYNEQFF. CDR3 bases: TGTGCCAGTAGTTTTACCGGGACAGGGAACTACAATGAGCAGTTCTTC.

Note on this clone: Germline is not matched at one junction end, which may reflect a read error. The V call is TRBV27, the J call TRBJ2-7, with D maybe TRBD2 (6 bases). This CDR3 has 16 residues. CDR1 MNHEY and CDR2 SMNVEV come from the germline V gene (reference sequence). This CDR3 is CASSRIAPSSGTQTLF. DNA of the CDR3: TGTGCCAGCAGCCGTATTGCGCCCTCCTCCGGGACTCAGACGCTTTTC.

The chain joins TRBV6-5 to TRBJ1-2, with D maybe TRBD1 (6 bases). Germline V CDR1 and CDR2: MNHEY, SVGAGI. CDR3 length: 13 amino acids. V was shortened by 6 bases and J by 7 bases, with 15 bases between the two germline ends. CDR3 amino acids: CASRPQGIGGYTF. CDR3 DNA: TGTGCCAGCAGACCGCAGGGGATCGGTGGCTACACCTTC.

The rearrangement joins TRBV6-5 to TRBJ2-1; TRBD2 matches 11 bases. From germline, CDR1 is MNHEY and CDR2 SVGAGI. The ends lost 0 bases at V and 6 bases at J; junction bases unmatched: 4. The CDR3 has 16 amino acids. CDR3 in DNA: TGTGCCAGCAGTTACTCTCGGCTAGCGGGAGGCAATGAGCAGTTCTTC. Protein: CASSYSRLAGGNEQFF.

The rearrangement joins TRBV2 to TRBJ2-7; a possible D gene is TRBD2 (6 bases). The CDR3 spans 14 residues. The V end was cut by 3 bases, the J end by 6 bases, with 15 bases between. CDR1 is SNHLY, CDR2 FYNNEI, per germline. The chain's CDR3 is CASSEFGSQAEQYF. The DNA for the CDR3 is TGTGCCAGCAGTGAGTTCGGGAGTCAAGCCGAGCAGTACTTC.

J is TRBJ2-1 and V is TRBV29-1; D unclear. V lost 3 bases and J 0 bases, leaving 6 bases between the germline ends. Germline V gene lookup returns CDR1 SQVTM and CDR2 ANQGSEA. This CDR3 is 13 amino acids long. As DNA, the CDR3 is TGCAGCGTTGATGAGAGCTCCTACAATGAGCAGTTCTTC. This encodes CSVDESSYNEQFF.

This clone has more than one count but fewer than ten. CDR3 DNA: TGTGCCAGCAGTTACGTGCCAGGGGGCACTGAAGCTTTCTTT. Encoded protein: CASSYVPGGTEAFF. J is TRBJ1-1 and V is TRBV6-5, with 7 bases fitting TRBD1. With 2 bases clipped from V and 4 bases from J, the junction kept 4 bases outside the gene matches. The CDR3 is 14 residues long. Germline lookup yields CDR1 MNHEY and CDR2 SVGAGI.

Comments on this clone: This specimen includes other DNA sequences encoding the same CDR3. V usage is TRBV7-2 and J usage is TRBJ1-1, with D tentatively TRBD1 (5 bases). The CDR3 extends over 12 amino acids. The germline V gene encodes CDR1 SGHTA and CDR2 FQGNSA. Trimming took 4 bases from V and 5 from J, leaving 8 bases between them. The CDR3 loop is CASSWGLTEAFF. The DNA of the CDR3 is TGTGCCAGCAGCTGGGGACTGACTGAAGCTTTCTTT.

This clone was observed once. The chain combines TRBV4-3 with TRBJ1-2; the D is unclear. The germline V gene has CDR1 LGHNA and CDR2 YSLEER. The CDR3 length is 17 residues. Trimming took off 0 bases at V and 7 bases at J, with 21 bases between the two ends. The CDR3 spells CASSQDTTGRPAGGYTF. CDR3 sequence (DNA): TGCGCCAGCAGCCAAGATACTACCGGACGGCCCGCGGGTGGCTACACCTTC.

The rearrangement links TRBV28 to TRBJ2-1; perhaps TRBD2 as D (5 bases). This CDR3 comprises 13 residues. V was shortened by 3 bases and J by 9 bases, with 12 bases between the two germline ends. Germline CDR1 reads MDHEN; CDR2 reads SYDVKM. The CDR3 region is CASSFEGASEQFF. For the CDR3, the DNA is TGTGCCAGCAGTTTTGAGGGAGCGAGTGAGCAGTTCTTC.

The chain recombines TRBV7-2 with TRBJ1-2, with D maybe TRBD1 (6 bases). Looked up from germline, CDR1 is SGHTA and CDR2 is FQGNSA. This CDR3 spans 15 amino acids. Trimming took off 4 bases at V and 3 bases at J, with 15 bases between the two ends. CDR3 in amino acids: CASSSTRGPDYGYTF. The CDR3 region has the DNA TGTGCCAGCAGCTCCACCAGGGGTCCGGACTATGGCTACACCTTC.

The J gene is TRBJ2-3, the V gene TRBV5-4; TRBD2 matches at 8 bases. The V gene's germline CDR1 is SGHNT and CDR2 YYREEE (reference sequence). The CDR3 totals 15 residues. The junction had 6 bases not matched to a gene; V was cut back by 0 bases and J by 6 bases. The CDR3: CASSLETASGDTQYF. The DNA of the CDR3 is TGTGCCAGCAGCTTGGAAACGGCTAGCGGGGATACGCAGTATTTT.

This clone was picked up one time. This chain uses TRBV10-3 with TRBJ2-3, with TRBD2 identical over 10 bases. The V segment lost 6 bases and the J segment 1 base; nucleotides outside the gene matches: 4. Germline V CDR1 and CDR2: ENHRY, SYGVKD. The CDR3 runs to 15 residues. This CDR3 is CAISTGTSGTDTQYF. The DNA for the CDR3 is TGTGCCATCAGCACTGGGACTAGCGGCACAGATACGCAGTATTTT.

This chain uses TRBV5-5 with TRBJ1-2; no clear D gene. Trimming left V 0 bases short and J 6 bases short, with 12 bases between. The CDR3 spans 14 residues. In germline, CDR1 is SGHKS, CDR2 YYEKEE (reference sequence). CDR3 loop: CASSLEGREDGYTF. The CDR3 DNA is TGTGCCAGCAGCTTGGAAGGCCGGGAAGATGGCTACACCTTC.

The chain carries TRBV28 and TRBJ1-6; D not resolved. CDR1 and CDR2 (germline): MDHEN, SYDVKM. V lost 5 bases and J 14 bases, leaving 7 bases between the germline ends. This CDR3 spans 10 amino acids. The CDR3 DNA is TGTGCCAGCAGTGTCAACACCCTCCACTTT. Translating gives CASSVNTLHF.

The chain employs TRBV2 and TRBJ2-1; tentative D call: TRBD2 (6 bases). Germline assignment: CDR1 SNHLY and CDR2 FYNNEI. The V and J ends lost 5 bases and 7 bases respectively, with 15 bases between them. The CDR3 contains 14 residues. DNA of the CDR3: TGTGCCAGCAGTCTGAGCCTAGCGTCGAATGAGCAGTTCTTC. It yields the protein CASSLSLASNEQFF.